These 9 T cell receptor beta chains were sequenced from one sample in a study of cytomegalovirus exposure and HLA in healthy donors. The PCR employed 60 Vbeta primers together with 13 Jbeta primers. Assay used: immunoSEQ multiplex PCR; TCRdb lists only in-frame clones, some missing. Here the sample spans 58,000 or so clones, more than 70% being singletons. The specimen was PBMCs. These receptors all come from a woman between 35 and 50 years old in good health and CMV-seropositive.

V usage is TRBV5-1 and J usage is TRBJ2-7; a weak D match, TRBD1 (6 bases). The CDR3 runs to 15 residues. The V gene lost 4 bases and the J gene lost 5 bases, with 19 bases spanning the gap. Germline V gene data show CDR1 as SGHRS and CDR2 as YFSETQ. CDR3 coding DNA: TGCGCCAGCAGCCCCGGGGACCTGAGACAGGACGAGCAGTACTTC. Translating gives CASSPGDLRQDEQYF.

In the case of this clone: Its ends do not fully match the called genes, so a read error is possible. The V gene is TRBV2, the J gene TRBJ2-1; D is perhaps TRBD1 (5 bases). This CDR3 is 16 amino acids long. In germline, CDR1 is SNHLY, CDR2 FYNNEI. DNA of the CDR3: TGTGCCAGCAGTGAAGAGTTTGGCAGGGTTGGCAATGAGCAGCTCTTC. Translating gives CASSEEFGRVGNEQLF.

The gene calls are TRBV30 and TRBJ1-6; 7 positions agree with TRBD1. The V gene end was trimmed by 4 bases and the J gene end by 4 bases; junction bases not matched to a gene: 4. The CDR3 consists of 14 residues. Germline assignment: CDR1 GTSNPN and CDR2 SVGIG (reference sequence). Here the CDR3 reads CAWMGTAYNSPLHF. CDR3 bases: TGTGCCTGGATGGGGACAGCTTATAATTCACCCCTCCACTTT.

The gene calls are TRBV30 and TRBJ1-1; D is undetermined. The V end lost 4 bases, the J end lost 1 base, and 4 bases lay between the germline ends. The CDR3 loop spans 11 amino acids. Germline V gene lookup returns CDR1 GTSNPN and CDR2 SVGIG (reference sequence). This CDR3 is CAWTKNTEAFF. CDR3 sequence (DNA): TGTGCCTGGACCAAGAACACTGAAGCTTTCTTT. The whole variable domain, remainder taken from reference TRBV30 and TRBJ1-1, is SQTIHQWPATLVQPVGSPLSLECTVEGTSNPNLYWYRQAAGRGLQLLFYSVGIGQISSEVPQNLSASRPQDRQFILSSKKLLLSDSGFYLCAWTKNTEAFFGQGTRLTVV.

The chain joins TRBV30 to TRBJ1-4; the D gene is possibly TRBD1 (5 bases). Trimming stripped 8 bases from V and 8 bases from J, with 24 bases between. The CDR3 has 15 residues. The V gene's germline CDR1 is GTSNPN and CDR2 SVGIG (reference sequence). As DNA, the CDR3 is TGTGCCCTATCTAAACCGGGACTCGGTAACGAAAAACTGTTTTTT. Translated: CALSKPGLGNEKLFF.

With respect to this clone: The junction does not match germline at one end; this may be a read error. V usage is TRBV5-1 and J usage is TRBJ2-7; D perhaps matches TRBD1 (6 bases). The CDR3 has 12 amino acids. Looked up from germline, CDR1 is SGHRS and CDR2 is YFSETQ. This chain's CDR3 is CASSLDSNEQYF. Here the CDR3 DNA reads TGCGCCAGCAGTTTGGACAGTAACGAGCAGTACTTC. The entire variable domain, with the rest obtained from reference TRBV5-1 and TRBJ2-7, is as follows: KAGVTQTPRYLIKTRGQQVTLSCSPISGHRSVSWYQQTPGQGLQFLFEYFSETQRNKGNFPGRFSGRQFSNSRSEMNVSTLELGDSALYLCASSLDSNEQYFGPGTRLTVT.

The CDR3 protein is CASSEDRGTSYEQYF. The CDR3 bases are TGTGCCAGCAGTGAGGACAGGGGTACATCCTACGAGCAGTACTTC. This chain connects TRBV6-4 to TRBJ2-7, with 9 bases identical to TRBD1. J lost 1 base, V lost 3 bases, and 4 bases had no gene match. The CDR3 spans 15 residues. Germline CDR1 is MRHNA and CDR2 is SNTAGT.

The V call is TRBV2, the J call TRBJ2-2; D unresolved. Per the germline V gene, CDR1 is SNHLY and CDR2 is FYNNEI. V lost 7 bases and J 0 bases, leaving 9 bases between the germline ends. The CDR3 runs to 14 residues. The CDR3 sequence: CASTGGANTGELFF. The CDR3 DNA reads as TGTGCCAGCACCGGCGGTGCGAACACCGGGGAGCTGTTTTTT.

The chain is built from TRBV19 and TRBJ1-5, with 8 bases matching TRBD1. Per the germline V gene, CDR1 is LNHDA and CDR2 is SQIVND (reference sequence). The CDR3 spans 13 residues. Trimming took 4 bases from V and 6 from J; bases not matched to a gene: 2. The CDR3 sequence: CASSTTGVQPQHF. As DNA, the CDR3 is TGTGCCAGTAGTACGACAGGGGTTCAGCCCCAGCATTTT.